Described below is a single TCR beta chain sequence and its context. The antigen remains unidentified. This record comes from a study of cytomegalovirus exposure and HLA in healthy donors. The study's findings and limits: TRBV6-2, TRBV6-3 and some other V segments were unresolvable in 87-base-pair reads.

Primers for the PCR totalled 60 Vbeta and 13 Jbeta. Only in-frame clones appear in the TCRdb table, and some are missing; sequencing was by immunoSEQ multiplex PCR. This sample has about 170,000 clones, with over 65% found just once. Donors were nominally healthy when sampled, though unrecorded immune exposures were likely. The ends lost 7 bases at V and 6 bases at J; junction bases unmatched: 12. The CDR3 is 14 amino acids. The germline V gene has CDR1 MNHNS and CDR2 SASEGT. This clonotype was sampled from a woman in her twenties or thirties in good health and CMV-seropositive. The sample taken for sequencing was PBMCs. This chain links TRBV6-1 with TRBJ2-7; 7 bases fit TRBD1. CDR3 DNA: TGTGCCAGCACCGAGACAGGGCCAACCGGCGAGCAGTACTTC. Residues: CASTETGPTGEQYF.